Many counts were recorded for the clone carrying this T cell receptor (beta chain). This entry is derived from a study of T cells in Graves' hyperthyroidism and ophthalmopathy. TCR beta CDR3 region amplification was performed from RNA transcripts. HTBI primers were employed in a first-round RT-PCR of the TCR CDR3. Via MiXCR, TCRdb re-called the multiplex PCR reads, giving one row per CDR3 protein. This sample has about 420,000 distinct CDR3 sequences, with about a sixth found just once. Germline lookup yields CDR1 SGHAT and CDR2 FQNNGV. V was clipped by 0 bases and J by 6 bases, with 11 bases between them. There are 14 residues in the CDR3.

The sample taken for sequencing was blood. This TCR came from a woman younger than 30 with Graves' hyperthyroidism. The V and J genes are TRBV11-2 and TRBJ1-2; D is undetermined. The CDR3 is CASSLEVQGHGYTF. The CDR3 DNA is TGTGCCAGCAGCTTAGAGGTACAAGGTCATGGCTACACCTTC.